The entry below gives a single TCR beta chain sequence along with its context. This sample stems from a study of blood T cell repertoires in COVID-19. The overall study: Spain, Italy and the United States supplied samples that represented acute and convalescent COVID-19. From T cells, B-cell-depleted T cells, or PBMCs came the material, which was cDNA or gDNA.

Trimming pared 1 base from V and 6 bases from J, leaving 8 bases between. Germline V lookup: CDR1 SGHRS, CDR2 YFSETQ. The CDR3 is 12 residues long. How the authors handled the data: Quantification of nucleated cells was approximated via reference gene primer amplification. The table came from immunoSEQ multiplex PCR; TCRdb's copy has only in-frame clones and leaves some out. Clone size and V and J calls were adopted from that table, with D and trimming inferred from the DNA. The table has about 75,000 clones, 84% seen once. The gene calls are TRBV5-1 and TRBJ2-7, with TRBD1 as a possible D gene (6 bases). The sequence came from a woman aged 45-65 years with acute or convalescent COVID-19. What was sequenced was peripheral blood. The CDR3, as DNA: TGCGCCAGCAGCTTGTTCAGGGGCGAGCAGTACTTC. This encodes CASSLFRGEQYF.